This entry lists 7 T cell receptor beta chains sequenced from one sample in a study of OX40 agonist ivuxolimab in advanced cancers. Preparation of the library involved the immunoSEQ multiplex PCR assay. TCRdb took this table from immuneACCESS and kept in-frame rearrangements with V and J called. Such tables lack part of the clones; where checked against another copy, unresolved V genes explain under half of the gap, and the rest is unexplained. The sample profile shows 70,000 to 95,000 clones; roughly 88% of them were found once. Together, the top ten hold 6.9% of the sample. The input for sequencing was CD4+ or CD8+ T cells sorted from blood, taken in a trial of the OX40 agonist ivuxolimab. These receptors originate from an adult with an advanced solid tumor such as melanoma, head and neck, liver or kidney cancer.

This clone was observed a handful of times. CDR3 bases: TGTGCCAGCAGTTTCCGGGACAGGGCCACAGATACGCAGTATTTT. This sequence encodes CASSFRDRATDTQYF. The gene calls are TRBV6-5 and TRBJ2-3; 9 positions match TRBD1. The junction had 4 bases not matched to a gene; V was cut back by 4 bases and J by 2 bases. This CDR3 has 15 residues. The germline gives CDR1 MNHEY, CDR2 SVGAGI.

This clone was seen only a few times. The chain combines TRBV5-6 with TRBJ1-2, with D possibly TRBD1 on 5 matching bases. The CDR3 extends over 11 amino acids. Trimming left V 3 bases short and J 8 bases short, with 8 bases between. Germline V gives CDR1 SGHDT, CDR2 YYEEEE. The CDR3 here is CASSSGVGYTF. Here the CDR3 DNA reads TGTGCCAGCAGCTCGGGGGTAGGCTACACCTTC.

This clone was detected once. The chain carries TRBV6-6 and TRBJ2-5; no reliable D call. Trimming cost V 0 bases and J 2 bases, with 7 bases left between them. The germline V gene has CDR1 MNHNY and CDR2 SVGAGI (reference sequence). The CDR3 sequence is 14 residues long. The CDR3, as DNA: TGTGCCAGCAGTTACTCTCGGTTACAAGAGACCCAGTACTTC. Its translation: CASSYSRLQETQYF.

The V gene is TRBV7-8, the J gene TRBJ1-4; TRBD1 matches 8 bases. This CDR3 region has 14 residues. Germline V gene lookup returns CDR1 SGHVS and CDR2 FQNEAQ. With V trimmed by 6 bases and J by 7 bases, 7 bases remained unmatched. CDR3 residues: CASSSQGAFEKLFF. For the CDR3, the DNA is TGTGCCAGCAGTTCTCAGGGGGCTTTTGAAAAACTGTTTTTT.

In its sample, this clone was seen once. This chain joins TRBV7-3 and TRBJ2-5; 8 positions match TRBD2. The closer fit of TRBJ2-7 to the DNA end suggests the J call may be wrong. Germline-derived CDR1 and CDR2 are SGHTA and FQGTGA. This CDR3 is built from 15 residues. In DNA, the CDR3 is TGTGCCAGCAGCTTAGTAGCGGGGAAGGGATACGAGCAGTACTTC. Amino acid sequence: CASSLVAGKGYEQYF.

This chain uses TRBV4-3 with TRBJ1-2; D possibly corresponds to TRBD1 (6 bases). The CDR3 has 15 amino acids. Germline lookup yields CDR1 LGHNA and CDR2 YSLEER. The V and J ends lost 4 bases and 0 bases respectively, with 12 bases between them. CDR3 protein: CASSPEGGANYGYTF. The CDR3, as DNA: TGCGCCAGCAGCCCCGAGGGGGGAGCTAACTATGGCTACACCTTC.

CDR3 bases: TGTGCCAGCAGTGACGACAGGGGCGTAAGTGCTGGAGCTTTCTTT. This encodes CASSDDRGVSAGAFF. The chain links TRBV25-1 to TRBJ1-1, with 8 bases aligning to TRBD1. Germline V gene sequence: CDR1 MGHDK, CDR2 SYGVNS. The length of the CDR3 is 15 residues. With V trimmed by 3 bases and J by 10 bases, 13 bases remained unmatched.